These 19 T cell receptor beta chains share one sample of origin, sequenced in a study of immune reconstitution after stem cell transplant in scleroderma. TCRdb reprocessed the RT-PCR reads via MiXCR and lists one record per CDR3 protein. The data hold about 5,600 distinct CDR3 sequences, with less than 10% observed a single time. Collection took place before or after autologous hematopoietic stem cell transplantation (not recorded which). The receptor source for this set is a male donor with systemic sclerosis.

This clonotype was found a few times. The chain links TRBV5-1 to TRBJ2-7, with 8 bases fitting TRBD2. With 3 bases clipped from V and 6 bases from J, the junction kept 11 bases outside the gene matches. CDR3 length equals 15 residues. The germline CDR1 and CDR2 sequences are SGHRS and YFSETQ. In DNA form, the CDR3 reads TGCGCCAGCAGCTACCCCGCAGCGGGAGCCAGCGAGCAGTACTTC. This translates into CASSYPAAGASEQYF. Combining the CDR3 with reference TRBV5-1 and TRBJ2-7 gives the whole variable domain KAGVTQTPRYLIKTRGQQVTLSCSPISGHRSVSWYQQTPGQGLQFLFEYFSETQRNKGNFPGRFSGRQFSNSRSEMNVSTLELGDSALYLCASSYPAAGASEQYFGPGTRLTVT.

V usage is TRBV28 and J usage is TRBJ2-1; D is perhaps TRBD1 (5 bases). V gave up 6 bases and J gave up 8 bases, with 20 bases separating them. Germline V gene data show CDR1 as MDHEN and CDR2 as SYDVKM. This CDR3 is 15 amino acids long. Here the CDR3 reads CASSLPGGAADEQFF. The CDR3 coding sequence is TGTGCCAGCAGCCTCCCAGGTGGGGCGGCGGATGAGCAGTTCTTC. The entire variable domain, with the rest obtained from reference TRBV28 and TRBJ2-1, is as follows: DVKVTQSSRYLVKRTGEKVFLECVQDMDHENMFWYRQDPGLGLRLIYFSYDVKMKEKGDIPEGYSVSREKKERFSLILESASTNQTSMYLCASSLPGGAADEQFFGPGTRLTVL.

This clonotype was detected a few times. The chain couples TRBV9 to TRBJ2-2; TRBD2 matches 7 bases. This CDR3 has 17 amino acids. V lost 4 bases and J lost 0; bases outside the gene matches: 9. Germline lookup yields CDR1 SGDLS and CDR2 YYNGEE. CDR3 in amino acids: CASSLPRGGPNTGELFF. DNA of the CDR3: TGTGCCAGCAGCCTCCCCCGCGGGGGTCCGAACACCGGGGAGCTGTTTTTT.

This clonotype ranks as medium-sized (0.01 to 0.1%). The V and J genes are TRBV19 and TRBJ1-1, with 7 positions matching TRBD1. Germline V CDR1 and CDR2: LNHDA, SQIVND (reference sequence). The CDR3 contains 15 residues. J lost 4 bases, V lost 10 bases, and 15 bases had no gene match. The CDR3 protein is CATTGVPGGGTEAFF. The CDR3 DNA is TGTGCCACCACAGGGGTTCCGGGAGGAGGCACTGAAGCTTTCTTT.

The chain recombines TRBV19 with TRBJ1-5; D gene ambiguous. Trimming removed 7 bases at V and 0 bases at J, with 13 bases between. CDR3 length: 15 amino acids. CDR1 and CDR2 from the germline V gene are LNHDA and SQIVND (reference sequence). This CDR3 is CASTGRPYSNQPQHF. As DNA, the CDR3 is TGTGCCAGTACGGGCAGACCCTATAGCAATCAGCCCCAGCATTTT. Drawing the rest from reference TRBV19 and TRBJ1-5, the complete variable domain is DGGITQSPKYLFRKEGQNVTLSCEQNLNHDAMYWYRQDPGQGLRLIYYSQIVNDFQKGDIAEGYSVSREKKESFPLTVTSAQKNPTAFYLCASTGRPYSNQPQHFGDGTRLSIL.

This clonotype has just a few counts. The rearrangement joins TRBV20-1 to TRBJ2-7, with 7 bases aligning to TRBD2. This CDR3 has 13 amino acids. Germline CDR1 DFQATT, CDR2 SNEGSKA (reference sequence). V shed 6 bases, J shed 3 bases, and the junction held 8 bases outside the gene matches. The CDR3 is CSAAGAGNYEQYF. In DNA form, the CDR3 reads TGCAGTGCCGCGGGAGCGGGAAACTACGAGCAGTACTTC.

On this clonotype itself: A much larger clonotype is one base distant, so this may be a read error. This chain links TRBV5-1 with TRBJ1-1; unclear D gene. CDR1 is SGHRS, CDR2 YFSETQ, per germline. The CDR3 has 12 amino acids. CDR3 nucleotide sequence: TGCGCCAGCAGCTTTATCGCCGAGGTCCCACTTTTT. Its protein product is CASSFIAEVPLF.

By share of the sample, this clonotype is medium-sized. The chain links TRBV20-1 to TRBJ2-2; 7 positions agree with TRBD1. The CDR3 runs 12 residues. CDR1 is DFQATT, CDR2 SNEGSKA, per germline (reference sequence). With V trimmed by 4 bases and J by 6 bases, 2 bases remained unmatched. The DNA of the CDR3 is TGCAGTGCTATACAGGGGTCCGGGGAGCTGTTTTTT. It specifies CSAIQGSGELFF.

This clonotype is medium-sized in the sample. This sequence joins TRBV7-9 and TRBJ1-1; D not resolved. Germline values: CDR1 SEHNR, CDR2 FQNEAQ (reference sequence). This CDR3 region has 14 residues. V was pared by 5 bases and J by 1 base, with 11 bases between. CDR3 coding DNA: TGTGCCAGCAGCCCGCCCTGGGGGAACACTGAAGCTTTCTTT. It translates to CASSPPWGNTEAFF.

The chain couples TRBV21-1 to TRBJ2-7. TRBV21-1 is a pseudogene. The CDR3 extends over 13 amino acids. The CDR3 DNA is TGTGCCAGCGGTGATCGGGGTTACTACGAGCAGTACTTC. It codes for CASGDRGYYEQYF.

Relative to its sample, this clonotype is medium-sized (0.01 to 0.1%). This chain uses TRBV6-2 or TRBV6-3 with TRBJ1-1; a possible D gene is TRBD1 (5 bases). Germline assignment: CDR1 MNHEY and CDR2 SVGEGT. The CDR3 totals 18 residues. V was clipped by 4 bases and J by 0 bases, with 21 bases between them. CDR3 loop: CASSSATALPPLNTEAFF. In DNA, the CDR3 is TGTGCCAGCAGTTCCGCGACAGCCCTACCCCCGTTGAACACTGAAGCTTTCTTT.

Judged by abundance, this clonotype is medium-sized (0.01 to 0.1%). The chain joins TRBV5-1 to TRBJ2-7; weak D call: TRBD1 (6 bases). The CDR3 runs to 15 residues. The ends were cut back, 0 bases at V and 2 bases at J, with 12 bases in the middle. Germline V gene lookup returns CDR1 SGHRS and CDR2 YFSETQ. CDR3 sequence: CASSLDPGETYEQYF. In nucleotides, the CDR3 is TGCGCCAGCAGCTTGGATCCAGGGGAGACCTACGAGCAGTACTTC.

This clonotype was counted a few times. The chain uses TRBV7-2 and TRBJ2-5, with D tentatively TRBD1 (7 bases). The germline V gene has CDR1 SGHTA and CDR2 FQGNSA. The germline V and J ends were trimmed by 5 bases and 5 bases, with 18 bases remaining between them. The CDR3 spans 15 residues. The CDR3 region is CASSPTRGAGETQYF. In nucleotides, the CDR3 is TGTGCCAGCAGCCCAACCAGGGGGGCAGGGGAGACCCAGTACTTC.

The chain joins TRBV25-1 to TRBJ2-5, with unresolved D. V was shortened by 3 bases and J by 2 bases, with 10 bases between the two germline ends. CDR3 size: 14 residues. Germline V gives CDR1 MGHDK, CDR2 SYGVNS. CDR3: CASSDYYYQETQYF. DNA for the CDR3: TGTGCCAGCAGTGATTACTACTATCAAGAGACCCAGTACTTC.

This clonotype was counted only a few times. The V and J genes are TRBV9 and TRBJ2-1, with unresolved D. Germline assignment: CDR1 SGDLS and CDR2 YYNGEE. The CDR3 has 16 residues. The V gene lost 0 bases and the J gene lost 2 bases, with 12 bases spanning the gap. CDR3: CASSVAGGLAYNEQFF. CDR3 in DNA: TGTGCCAGCAGCGTAGCGGGCGGATTAGCCTACAATGAGCAGTTCTTC.

In regard to this clonotype: A much larger clone sits a single nucleotide away, making a read error possible. The chain combines TRBV7-9 with TRBJ2-2, with 14 bases aligning to TRBD2. There are 16 residues in the CDR3. Losses at the gene ends were 4 bases for V and 9 bases for J; bases not matched to a gene: 7. Per germline, CDR1 SEHNR and CDR2 FQNEAQ (reference sequence). CDR3 residues: CASSSGLAGAARELFF. The CDR3 region has the DNA TGTGCCAGCAGCTCGGGACTAGCGGGAGCGGCCAGGGAGCTGTTTTTT.

There are a few counts of this clonotype. The chain is built from TRBV7-2 and TRBJ2-5; TRBD2 is a possible D gene (6 bases). Germline V gene data show CDR1 as SGHTA and CDR2 as FQGNSA. V was trimmed by 7 bases and J by 2 bases, leaving 17 bases between them. The CDR3 covers 15 residues. The CDR3 loop reads CASTRQWGDQETQYF. CDR3 DNA sequence: TGTGCCAGCACTCGTCAGTGGGGGGATCAAGAGACCCAGTACTTC.

In its sample, this clonotype was seen a few times. The CDR3 region is CASSPGTGGLGYTF. The CDR3 nucleotides are TGTGCCAGCAGCCCGGGGACAGGGGGCTTAGGCTACACCTTC. V is TRBV5-6 and J is TRBJ1-2; 12 bases line up with TRBD1. Germline lookup yields CDR1 SGHDT and CDR2 YYEEEE. The CDR3 sequence is 14 residues long. The trim removed 4 bases at V and 8 bases at J, leaving 6 bases unmatched.

The V gene is TRBV28, the J gene TRBJ2-1, with 7 bases lining up with TRBD2. The germline V gene encodes CDR1 MDHEN and CDR2 SYDVKM. V lost 6 bases to trimming and J lost 1 base; unmatched junction nucleotides: 9. The CDR3 covers 16 residues. The DNA of the CDR3 is TGTGCCAGCAGGGGTGGGAGGGCCAGATCCTACAATGAGCAGTTCTTC. It codes for CASRGGRARSYNEQFF.